Below, 17 T cell receptor beta chains from the same sample are listed, as sequenced in a study of cytomegalovirus exposure and HLA in healthy donors. Use of 60 Vbeta and 13 Jbeta primers characterized the PCR. Assay: immunoSEQ multiplex PCR; the TCRdb copy retains only in-frame clones and omits some. The sample has some 150,000 clones, roughly 80% seen once. Sequencing input: PBMCs. These receptors originate from a woman aged 25 to 39 in good health and CMV-seropositive.

The rearrangement links TRBV18 to TRBJ2-5; the D gene is possibly TRBD2 (6 bases). The V end lost 1 base, the J end lost 1 base, and 13 bases lay between the germline ends. Germline V CDR1 and CDR2: KGHSH, LQKENI. The CDR3 has 16 amino acids. The CDR3 DNA reads as TGTGCCAGCTCACCACTTGCGGGGTACTTCCAAGAGACCCAGTACTTC. This gives the protein CASSPLAGYFQETQYF.

V is TRBV9 and J is TRBJ1-6; D possibly corresponds to TRBD1 (5 bases). The CDR3 is 18 amino acids. V dropped 0 bases and J dropped 7 bases, with 20 bases sitting between them. Germline CDR1 is SGDLS and CDR2 is YYNGEE. CDR3 bases: TGTGCCAGCAGCGTAGGCCCTCAAAGGGGAGGGTGGAATTCACCCCTCCACTTT. It translates to CASSVGPQRGGWNSPLHF.

This chain joins TRBV5-4 and TRBJ2-1; 7 bases align to TRBD2. Germline trimming cut 7 bases from V and 2 bases from J; bases unmatched to any gene: 3. In germline, CDR1 is SGHNT, CDR2 YYREEE (reference sequence). The CDR3 sequence is 13 residues long. CDR3: CASERDPYNEQFF. DNA for the CDR3: TGTGCCAGCGAGCGGGACCCCTACAATGAGCAGTTCTTC. Based on the CDR3 plus reference TRBV5-4 and TRBJ2-1, the full variable domain is ETGVTQSPTHLIKTRGQQVTLRCSSQSGHNTVSWYQQALGQGPQFIFQYYREEENGRGNFPPRFSGLQFPNYSSELNVNALELDDSALYLCASERDPYNEQFFGPGTRLTVL.

This clone occurred a few times. The V and J genes are TRBV18 and TRBJ1-5; no definite D call. V shed 3 bases and J shed 0 bases, with 6 bases lying between them. The CDR3 length is 14 residues. CDR1 and CDR2 (germline): KGHSH, LQKENI. The CDR3: CASSPVDSNQPQHF. The CDR3 DNA follows: TGTGCCAGCTCACCTGTAGATAGCAATCAGCCCCAGCATTTT.

The sample holds one count of this clone. The chain couples TRBV11-2 to TRBJ2-7; 8 bases map to TRBD1. Germline CDR1 SGHAT, CDR2 FQNNGV. The V segment lost 4 bases and the J segment 6 bases; nucleotides outside the gene matches: 5. The CDR3 runs 13 residues. CDR3 in DNA: TGTGCCAGCAGCTCGGTCACAGGGGGCGAGCAGTACTTC. Encoded protein: CASSSVTGGEQYF.

The chain links TRBV27 to TRBJ1-5, with 10 bases lining up with TRBD1. The J segment lost 6 bases and the V segment lost 4 bases, leaving 3 bases of the junction unmatched. Germline CDR1 is MNHEY and CDR2 is SMNVEV (reference sequence). The CDR3 totals 14 residues. CDR3 amino acids: CASSWTGGGQPQHF. As DNA, the CDR3 is TGTGCCAGCAGTTGGACAGGGGGAGGTCAGCCCCAGCATTTT.

This clone was seen only once. The rearrangement uses TRBV7-9 and TRBJ1-1; D remains ambiguous. The length of the CDR3 is 14 residues. Deletions cut 1 base from V and 3 bases from J, with 9 bases between. Germline V CDR1 and CDR2: SEHNR, FQNEAQ (reference sequence). CDR3 sequence reads: CASSLVLADTEAFF. Here the CDR3 DNA reads TGTGCCAGCAGCTTAGTATTGGCCGACACTGAAGCTTTCTTT. Together with reference TRBV7-9 and TRBJ1-1, the CDR3 gives the full variable domain: DTGVSQNPRHKITKRGQNVTFRCDPISEHNRLYWYRQTLGQGPEFLTYFQNEAQLEKSRLLSDRFSAERPKGSFSTLEIQRTEQGDSAMYLCASSLVLADTEAFFGQGTRLTVV.

This rearrangement joins TRBV7-2 to TRBJ2-3; no firm D call. Trimming stripped 3 bases from V and 2 bases from J, with 21 bases between. Germline V gene data show CDR1 as SGHTA and CDR2 as FQGNSA. This CDR3 region has 18 residues. The CDR3 DNA reads TGTGCCAGCAGCTTTCTTAGAAGCAAGCTTTCCTCCACAGATACGCAGTATTTT. Its translation is CASSFLRSKLSSTDTQYF. The whole variable domain, remainder taken from reference TRBV7-2 and TRBJ2-3, is GAGVSQSPSNKVTEKGKDVELRCDPISGHTALYWYRQSLGQGLEFLIYFQGNSAPDKSGLPSDRFSAERTGGSVSTLTIQRTQQEDSAVYLCASSFLRSKLSSTDTQYFGPGTRLTVL.

This chain joins TRBV25-1 and TRBJ2-5, with D perhaps TRBD1 (6 bases). Germline V gene sequence: CDR1 MGHDK, CDR2 SYGVNS. The V end lost 8 bases, the J end lost 5 bases, and 18 bases lay between the germline ends. The CDR3 spans 14 residues. The CDR3 DNA follows: TGTGCCAGCGAGGCAGGGGCCGGAGTGGAGACCCAGTACTTC. It yields the protein CASEAGAGVETQYF. Together with reference TRBV25-1 and TRBJ2-5, the CDR3 gives the full variable domain: EADIYQTPRYLVIGTGKKITLECSQTMGHDKMYWYQQDPGMELHLIHYSYGVNSTEKGDLSSESTVSRIRTEHFPLTLESARPSHTSQYLCASEAGAGVETQYFGPGTRLLVL.

The chain has TRBV5-6 and TRBJ1-1, with TRBD1 as a possible D gene (6 bases). Germline V lookup: CDR1 SGHDT, CDR2 YYEEEE. Trimming removed 0 bases at V and 2 bases at J, with 14 bases between. CDR3 length: 16 amino acids. CDR3 sequence (DNA): TGTGCCAGCAGCTTGGACAGGATGGGGGCCAACACTGAAGCTTTCTTT. Encoded protein: CASSLDRMGANTEAFF.

This rearrangement joins TRBV5-1 to TRBJ2-7, with D perhaps matching TRBD1 (6 bases). CDR1 is SGHRS, CDR2 YFSETQ, per germline. V lost 0 bases and J lost 6, with 10 bases in between. The CDR3 spans 13 residues. In nucleotides, the CDR3 is TGCGCCAGCAGCTTGGCCGGGACATCCGAGCAGTACTTC. Translation: CASSLAGTSEQYF.

The genes are TRBV9 and TRBJ1-3; D is ambiguous. The V gene's germline CDR1 is SGDLS and CDR2 YYNGEE. Trimming removed 0 bases at V and 0 bases at J, with 7 bases between. The CDR3 is 15 amino acids. The CDR3 nucleotides are TGTGCCAGCAGCGTAGGACGACTCTCTGGAAACACCATATATTTT. Encoded protein: CASSVGRLSGNTIYF.

This chain links TRBV9 with TRBJ1-2; D is ambiguous. The germline gives CDR1 SGDLS, CDR2 YYNGEE. The CDR3 extends over 12 amino acids. Trimming stripped 0 bases from V and 8 bases from J, with 8 bases between. For the CDR3, the DNA is TGTGCCAGCAGCGTAGGAGGATGGGGCTACACCTTC. Translating it yields CASSVGGWGYTF.

This clone has a single count. The rearrangement joins TRBV7-2 to TRBJ2-7, with no clear D. The CDR3 has 13 residues. Germline CDR1 reads SGHTA; CDR2 reads FQGNSA. V lost 5 bases and J 3 bases, leaving 11 bases between the germline ends. CDR3 nucleotide sequence: TGTGCCAGCAGCCCTACTTCGTTCTACGAGCAGTACTTC. Protein: CASSPTSFYEQYF.

This rearrangement joins TRBV29-1 to TRBJ2-5; D might be TRBD1 (6 bases). Per germline, CDR1 SQVTM and CDR2 ANQGSEA. Trimming shortened V by 4 bases and J by 1 base, and 13 bases separated the two germline ends. There are 14 residues in the CDR3. In nucleotides, the CDR3 is TGCAGCGTTGGTTTCTCGGACAGCCAAGAGACCCAGTACTTC. Translated: CSVGFSDSQETQYF.

This chain connects TRBV5-6 to TRBJ2-1; 14 bases agree with TRBD2. After removal of 4 bases from V and 4 bases from J, the junction contained 4 bases not matched to a gene. CDR1 and CDR2 from the germline V gene are SGHDT and YYEEEE. The CDR3 has 16 amino acids. The CDR3 is CASSVGLAGGYNEQFF. CDR3 DNA sequence: TGTGCCAGCAGCGTAGGACTAGCGGGAGGTTACAATGAGCAGTTCTTC.

This clone was seen more than once but under ten times. The chain uses TRBV2 and TRBJ2-5; no definite D call. The CDR3 sequence is 11 residues long. In germline, CDR1 is SNHLY, CDR2 FYNNEI. V was shortened by 3 bases and J by 5 bases, with 4 bases between the two germline ends. Written as DNA, the CDR3 is TGTGCCAGCAGTGACGAGGAGACCCAGTACTTC. Translation gives CASSDEETQYF.